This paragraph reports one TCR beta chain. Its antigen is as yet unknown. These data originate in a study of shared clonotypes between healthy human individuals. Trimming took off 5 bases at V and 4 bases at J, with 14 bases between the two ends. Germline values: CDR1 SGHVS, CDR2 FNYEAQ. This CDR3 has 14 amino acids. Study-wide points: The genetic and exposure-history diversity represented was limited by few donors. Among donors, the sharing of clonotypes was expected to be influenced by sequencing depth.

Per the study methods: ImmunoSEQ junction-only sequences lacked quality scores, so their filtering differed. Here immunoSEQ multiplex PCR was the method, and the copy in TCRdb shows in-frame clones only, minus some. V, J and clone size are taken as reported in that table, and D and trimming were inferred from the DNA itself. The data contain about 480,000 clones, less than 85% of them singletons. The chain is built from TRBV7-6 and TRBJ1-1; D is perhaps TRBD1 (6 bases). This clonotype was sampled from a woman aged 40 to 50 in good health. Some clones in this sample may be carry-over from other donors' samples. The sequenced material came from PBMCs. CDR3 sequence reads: CASSNDRFGTEAFF. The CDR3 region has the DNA TGTGCCAGCAGCAACGACAGGTTTGGCACTGAAGCTTTCTTT.